These T cell receptor beta chains were read from a single sample in a study of T cells in Graves' hyperthyroidism and ophthalmopathy. TCRdb processed the multiplex PCR reads anew with MiXCR; each CDR3 protein has one entry. The profile shows about 350,000 distinct CDR3 sequences, around 14% of them singletons. The sequenced sample was blood. These TCRs come from a woman aged 25 to 39 with Graves' hyperthyroidism. Both conserved end residues are part of each CDR3. The order of the fields is CDR3 protein, CDR3 DNA, V gene, clone size, D gene, J gene. D genes are given only for firm matches. Rows may omit the clone size; those that give it use once, few, many or a size class.

CASSATGRRDEQYF,TGTGCCAGTAGTGCCACCGGGCGACGGGACGAGCAGTACTTC,TRBV19,NA,NA,TRBJ2-7
CASSQEPTSIYNEQFF,TGTGCCAGCAGCCAAGAACCTACTAGTATCTACAATGAGCAGTTCTTC,TRBV4-2,NA,NA,TRBJ2-1
CASSESQLNEQFF,TGTGCCAGCAGTGAGTCCCAATTAAATGAGCAGTTCTTC,TRBV2,many,NA,TRBJ2-1
CASSLSAVSANQPQHF,TGTGCCAGCAGTTTATCAGCCGTCTCCGCCAATCAGCCCCAGCATTTT,TRBV28,many,NA,TRBJ1-5
CASSRAGQGASNTEAFF,TGCGCCAGCAGCCGAGCAGGACAGGGGGCGTCAAACACTGAAGCTTTCTTT,TRBV4-1,few,TRBD1,TRBJ1-1
CASSPIGITEAFF,TGTGCCAGCTCACCGATTGGAATCACTGAAGCTTTCTTT,TRBV18,many,NA,TRBJ1-1
CASSFKGRTIEAFF,TGTGCCAGCAGTTTCAAGGGCCGAACGATAGAAGCTTTCTTT,TRBV6-1,NA,NA,TRBJ1-1
CASSTGRGTTYEQYF,TGTGCCAGCAGTACCGGACGGGGAACAACCTACGAGCAGTACTTC,TRBV12-3/TRBV12-4,many,NA,TRBJ2-7
CASTQDSGASNEQFF,TGTGCCAGCACACAGGATTCCGGTGCGTCTAATGAGCAGTTCTTC,TRBV12-3/TRBV12-4,few,NA,TRBJ2-1
CASSLRIQPQHF,TGTGCCAGCAGTTTGAGGATTCAGCCCCAGCATTTT,TRBV28,many,NA,TRBJ1-5
CSAETQGEGETQYF,TGCAGTGCAGAGACACAGGGGGAGGGCGAGACCCAGTACTTC,TRBV20-1,NA,NA,TRBJ2-5